What follows describes a single T cell receptor beta chain. Its antigen is as yet unknown. Together with a sample-barcoded 5' primer, a J-beta primer mix was included in a second PCR lasting about 7 to 12 cycles. Sequencing yielded, for each sample, at least 3 million paired-end reads carrying CDR3. TCRdb re-derived calls from the 5' RACE reads in MiXCR, one entry per CDR3 protein. The sample yields approximately 1,700,000 distinct CDR3 sequences, approximately 39% seen once. Trimming removed 3 bases at V and 5 bases at J, with 16 bases between. CDR3 length: 15 amino acids. The sample is drawn from a study of blood T cells in healthy people across ages. Study results and limitations: Strong correlation linked observed beta diversity and percent naive T cells. More naive CD4+ cells and higher diversity marked long-lived donors relative to aged donors.

The study recruited healthy Caucasian donors from Russia who were aged roughly 6 to 90. The chain combines TRBV12-3 or TRBV12-4 with TRBJ2-5; D ambiguous. The receptor's source is a human donor in good health. Material: blood. CDR3 sequence (DNA): TGTGCCAGCAGTTTGAATGGAATCCCCCGGGAGACCCAGTACTTC. Protein product: CASSLNGIPRETQYF.